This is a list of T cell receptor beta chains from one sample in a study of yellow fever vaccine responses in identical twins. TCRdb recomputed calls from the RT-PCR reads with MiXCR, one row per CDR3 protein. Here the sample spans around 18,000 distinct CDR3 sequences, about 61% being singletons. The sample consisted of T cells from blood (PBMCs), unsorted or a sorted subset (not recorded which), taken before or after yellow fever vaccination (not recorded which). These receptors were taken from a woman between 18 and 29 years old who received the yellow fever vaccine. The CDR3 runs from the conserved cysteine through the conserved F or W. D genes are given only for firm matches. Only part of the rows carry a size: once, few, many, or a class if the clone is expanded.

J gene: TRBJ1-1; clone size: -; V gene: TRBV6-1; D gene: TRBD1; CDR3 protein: CASTNRQGNTEAFF; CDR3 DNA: TGTGCCAGCACCAATAGACAGGGCAACACTGAAGCTTTCTTT
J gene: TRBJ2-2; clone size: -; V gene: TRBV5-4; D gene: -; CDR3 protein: CASSLLLDTGELFF; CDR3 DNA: TGTGCCAGCAGCTTGCTGTTGGACACCGGGGAGCTGTTTTTT
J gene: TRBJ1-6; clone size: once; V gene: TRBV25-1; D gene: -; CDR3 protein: CASLSGGNSPLHF; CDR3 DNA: TGTGCCAGCCTTTCTGGAGGAAATTCACCCCTCCACTTT
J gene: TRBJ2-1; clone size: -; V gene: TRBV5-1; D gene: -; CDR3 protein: CASSVGGSSSYNEQFF; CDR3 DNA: TGCGCCAGCAGCGTGGGGGGCTCGAGCTCCTACAATGAGCAGTTCTTC
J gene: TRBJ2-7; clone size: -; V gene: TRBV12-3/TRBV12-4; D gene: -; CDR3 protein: CASSRWRDTWASSYEQYF; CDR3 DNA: TGTGCCAGCAGTAGGTGGCGGGACACCTGGGCTAGCTCCTACGAGCAGTACTTC
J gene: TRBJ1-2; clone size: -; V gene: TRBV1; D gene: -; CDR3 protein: CTSSLLIGTDYGYTF; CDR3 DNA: TGCACCAGCAGCCTCCTAATCGGCACCGACTATGGCTACACCTTC
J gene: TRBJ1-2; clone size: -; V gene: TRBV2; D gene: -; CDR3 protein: CASSDLGSYGYTF; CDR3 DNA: TGTGCCAGCAGTGATTTAGGCTCCTATGGCTACACCTTC
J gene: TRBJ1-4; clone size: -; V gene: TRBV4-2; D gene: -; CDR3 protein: CASSRREVDNEKLFF; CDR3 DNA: TGTGCCAGCAGCCGCCGTGAAGTCGATAATGAAAAACTGTTTTTT
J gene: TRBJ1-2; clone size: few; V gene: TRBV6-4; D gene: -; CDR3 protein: CASSPGEGNYGYTF; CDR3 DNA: TGTGCCAGCAGCCCAGGGGAAGGGAACTATGGCTACACCTTC
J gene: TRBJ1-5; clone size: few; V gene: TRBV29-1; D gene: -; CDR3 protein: CSALTGDNQPQHF; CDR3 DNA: TGCAGCGCCCTAACAGGAGACAATCAGCCCCAGCATTTT
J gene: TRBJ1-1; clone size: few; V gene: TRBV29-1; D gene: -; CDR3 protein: CSVGGGSEAFF; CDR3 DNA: TGCAGCGTTGGCGGGGGGTCTGAAGCTTTCTTT
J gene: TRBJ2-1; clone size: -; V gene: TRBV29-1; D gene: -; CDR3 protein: CSVEDHTYVSYNEQFF; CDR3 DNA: TGCAGCGTTGAAGACCACACCTACGTCTCCTACAATGAGCAGTTCTTC
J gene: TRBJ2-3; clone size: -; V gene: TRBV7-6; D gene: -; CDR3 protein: CASSSALQTRGADTQYF; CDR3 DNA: TGTGCCAGCAGCTCGGCCCTCCAGACGCGGGGAGCAGATACGCAGTATTTT
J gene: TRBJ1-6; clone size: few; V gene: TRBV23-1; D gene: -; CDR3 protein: CASSLPGWPAPLHF; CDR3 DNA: TGCGCCAGCAGTCTCCCCGGGTGGCCGGCACCCCTCCACTTT
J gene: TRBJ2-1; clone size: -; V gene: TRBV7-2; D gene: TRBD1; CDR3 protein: CASSGTGEYNEQFF; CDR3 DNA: TGTGCCAGCAGTGGGACAGGGGAATACAATGAGCAGTTCTTC
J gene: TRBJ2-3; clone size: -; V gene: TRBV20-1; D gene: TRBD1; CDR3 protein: CSAAEGASTDTQYF; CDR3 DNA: TGCAGTGCCGCCGAGGGGGCTAGCACAGATACGCAGTATTTT
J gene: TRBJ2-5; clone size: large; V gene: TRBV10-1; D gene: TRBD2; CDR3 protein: CASSEGVSGQETQYF; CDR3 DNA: TGCGCCAGCAGTGAGGGGGTTAGCGGGCAAGAGACCCAGTACTTC
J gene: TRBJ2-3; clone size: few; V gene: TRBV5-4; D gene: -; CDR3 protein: CASSQDVRDTQYF; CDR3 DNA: TGTGCCAGCAGCCAGGACGTCAGAGATACGCAGTATTTT
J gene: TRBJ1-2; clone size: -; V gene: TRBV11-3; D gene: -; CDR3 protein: CASSSSLNYGYTF; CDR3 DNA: TGTGCCAGCAGCTCCTCCTTGAACTATGGCTACACCTTC
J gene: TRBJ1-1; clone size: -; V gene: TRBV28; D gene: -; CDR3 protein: CASSFAQHRNTEAFF; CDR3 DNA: TGTGCCAGCAGTTTTGCCCAACACAGGAACACTGAAGCTTTCTTT
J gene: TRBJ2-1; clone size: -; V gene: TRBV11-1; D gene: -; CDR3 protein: CASSPTYTSTYNEQFF; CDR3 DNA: TGTGCCAGCAGCCCAACCTACACTAGCACCTACAATGAGCAGTTCTTC
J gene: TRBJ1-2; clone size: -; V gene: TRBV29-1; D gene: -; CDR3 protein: CSVDDRPKYGYTF; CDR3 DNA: TGCAGCGTTGATGACCGGCCGAAATATGGCTACACCTTC
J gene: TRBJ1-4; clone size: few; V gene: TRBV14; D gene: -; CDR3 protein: CASSRRQAEKLFF; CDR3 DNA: TGTGCCAGCAGCAGACGACAGGCAGAAAAACTGTTTTTT
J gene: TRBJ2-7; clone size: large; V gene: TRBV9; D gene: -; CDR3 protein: CASSVGSRVNEQYF; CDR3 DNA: TGTGCCAGCAGCGTAGGATCCAGGGTGAACGAGCAGTACTTC
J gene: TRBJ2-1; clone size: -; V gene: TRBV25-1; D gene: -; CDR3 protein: CASSRTNNEQFF; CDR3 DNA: TGTGCCAGCAGTCGAACCAACAATGAGCAGTTCTTC
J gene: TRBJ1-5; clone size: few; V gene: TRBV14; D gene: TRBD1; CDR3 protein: CASSQEGDTGGRNQPQHF; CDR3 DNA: TGTGCCAGCAGCCAAGAGGGGGATACAGGGGGTCGCAATCAGCCCCAGCATTTT
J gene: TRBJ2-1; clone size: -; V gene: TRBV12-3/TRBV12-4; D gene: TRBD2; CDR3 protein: CASSLGLAGPDEQFF; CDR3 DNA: TGTGCCAGCAGTTTAGGGCTAGCGGGGCCCGATGAGCAGTTCTTC
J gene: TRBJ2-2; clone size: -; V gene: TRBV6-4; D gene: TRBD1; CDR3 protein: CASGNPLGQGNGELFF; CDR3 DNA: TGTGCCAGCGGTAACCCTTTGGGACAGGGGAACGGGGAGCTGTTTTTT
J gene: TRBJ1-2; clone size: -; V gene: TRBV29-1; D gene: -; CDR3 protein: CSVEVAREAHYGYTF; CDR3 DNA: TGCAGCGTTGAAGTCGCTCGGGAGGCCCACTATGGCTACACCTTC
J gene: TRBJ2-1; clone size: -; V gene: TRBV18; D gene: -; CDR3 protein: CASSPTGQGNNEQFF; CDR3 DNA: TGTGCCAGCTCACCCACGGGACAAGGGAACAATGAGCAGTTCTTC
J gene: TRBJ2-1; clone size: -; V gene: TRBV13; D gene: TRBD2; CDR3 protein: CASASGSGFYNEQFF; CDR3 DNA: TGTGCCAGCGCCTCGGGTAGCGGGTTCTACAATGAGCAGTTCTTC
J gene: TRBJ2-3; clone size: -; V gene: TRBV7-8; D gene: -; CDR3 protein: CASIHGSFTDTQYF; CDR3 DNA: TGTGCCAGCATCCATGGGTCTTTCACAGATACGCAGTATTTT
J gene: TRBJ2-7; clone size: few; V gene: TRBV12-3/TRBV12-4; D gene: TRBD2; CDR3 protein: CASTQAGGAHYEQYF; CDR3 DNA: TGTGCCAGCACCCAAGCGGGAGGGGCGCACTACGAGCAGTACTTC
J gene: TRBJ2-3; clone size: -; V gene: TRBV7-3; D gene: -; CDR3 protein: CASSFAGGADTQYF; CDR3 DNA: TGTGCCAGCAGCTTCGCTGGGGGCGCAGATACGCAGTATTTT
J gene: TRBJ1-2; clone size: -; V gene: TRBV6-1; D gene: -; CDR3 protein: CASSEALAGPNYGYTF; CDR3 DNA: TGTGCCAGCAGTGAAGCCCTGGCAGGGCCTAACTATGGCTACACCTTC
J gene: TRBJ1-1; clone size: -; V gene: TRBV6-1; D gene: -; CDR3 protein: CASMTFMKDSEAFF; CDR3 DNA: TGTGCCAGCATGACGTTCATGAAAGACAGTGAAGCTTTCTTT
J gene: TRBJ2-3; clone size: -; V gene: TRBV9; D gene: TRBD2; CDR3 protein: CASSRLAERTDTQYF; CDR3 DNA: TGTGCCAGCTCGAGACTAGCGGAACGCACAGATACGCAGTATTTT
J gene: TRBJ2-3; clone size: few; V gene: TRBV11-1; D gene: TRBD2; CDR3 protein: CASSSGTRSTDTQYF; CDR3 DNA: TGTGCCAGCAGCTCCGGGACTAGAAGCACAGATACGCAGTATTTT
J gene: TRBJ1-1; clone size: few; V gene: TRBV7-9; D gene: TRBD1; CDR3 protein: CASSPRDRNTEAFF; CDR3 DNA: TGTGCCAGCAGCCCTCGGGACAGGAACACTGAAGCTTTCTTT
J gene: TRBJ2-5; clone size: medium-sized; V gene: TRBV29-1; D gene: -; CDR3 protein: CSVSRAQETQYF; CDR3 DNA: TGCAGCGTTTCCAGGGCCCAAGAGACCCAGTACTTC